These T cell receptor beta chains were read from a single sample in a study of spatial heterogeneity in lung cancer. MiXCR, applied by TCRdb to the 5' RACE reads, yields one record per CDR3 protein. The table shows some 120,000 distinct CDR3 sequences, with 12% occurring only once. This sample comprised PBMCs, obtained at follow-up. These receptors all come from a male donor with early-stage non-small cell lung cancer. CDR3s include the opening cysteine and the closing phenylalanine or tryptophan. The D gene is left open where the match is weak. Where a row states a size, it is once, few, many or the class of an expanded clone; other rows omit it.

d_gene: NA
abundance: many
j_gene: TRBJ1-4
v_gene: TRBV20-1
CDR3aa: CSAIAPGWEKLFF
CDR3nt: TGCAGTGCGATCGCCCCAGGTTGGGAAAAACTGTTTTTT

d_gene: NA
abundance: few
j_gene: TRBJ2-1
v_gene: TRBV11-2
CDR3aa: CASSPGRQGLSSYNEQFF
CDR3nt: TGTGCCAGCAGCCCCGGCCGCCAGGGGCTAAGCTCCTACAATGAGCAGTTCTTC

d_gene: TRBD1
abundance: once
j_gene: TRBJ2-7
v_gene: TRBV7-9
CDR3aa: CASSSWTGKPYEQYF
CDR3nt: TGTGCCAGCAGCTCCTGGACAGGGAAACCCTACGAGCAGTACTTC

d_gene: TRBD1
abundance: NA
j_gene: TRBJ1-4
v_gene: TRBV6-5
CDR3aa: CASRDRESEKLFF
CDR3nt: TGTGCCAGCAGGGACAGGGAGAGTGAAAAACTGTTTTTT

d_gene: NA
abundance: many
j_gene: TRBJ1-6
v_gene: TRBV29-1
CDR3aa: CSVMFTYNSPLHF
CDR3nt: TGCAGCGTGATGTTCACCTATAATTCACCCCTCCACTTT

d_gene: NA
abundance: few
j_gene: TRBJ1-2
v_gene: TRBV10-3
CDR3aa: CAITALLNYGYTF
CDR3nt: TGTGCCATCACGGCTTTACTTAACTATGGCTACACCTTC

d_gene: TRBD2
abundance: NA
j_gene: TRBJ2-2
v_gene: TRBV3-1
CDR3aa: CASNTGGFDTGELFF
CDR3nt: TGTGCCAGCAACACGGGAGGGTTTGACACCGGGGAGCTGTTTTTT

d_gene: TRBD2
abundance: many
j_gene: TRBJ2-7
v_gene: TRBV7-6
CDR3aa: CASSSGTIWEQYF
CDR3nt: TGTGCCAGCAGTTCCGGGACTATCTGGGAGCAGTACTTC

d_gene: NA
abundance: once
j_gene: TRBJ1-4
v_gene: TRBV6-2/TRBV6-3
CDR3aa: CASSYPTRDEKLFF
CDR3nt: TGTGCCAGCAGTTATCCCACGCGGGATGAAAAACTGTTTTTT

d_gene: TRBD1
abundance: many
j_gene: TRBJ2-7
v_gene: TRBV9
CDR3aa: CASSADGDSSYEQYF
CDR3nt: TGTGCCAGCAGCGCAGACGGGGACAGCTCCTACGAGCAGTACTTC

d_gene: NA
abundance: few
j_gene: TRBJ1-3
v_gene: TRBV30
CDR3aa: CAWIPVLRNTIYF
CDR3nt: TGTGCCTGGATCCCGGTCCTACGGAACACCATATATTTT

d_gene: TRBD1
abundance: many
j_gene: TRBJ2-1
v_gene: TRBV20-1
CDR3aa: CSATRDRGIDEQFF
CDR3nt: TGCAGTGCTACTAGGGACAGGGGGATAGATGAGCAGTTCTTC

d_gene: NA
abundance: NA
j_gene: TRBJ2-5
v_gene: TRBV29-1
CDR3aa: CSAGQSYQETQYF
CDR3nt: TGCAGCGCCGGACAGTCGTACCAAGAGACCCAGTACTTC

d_gene: TRBD2
abundance: many
j_gene: TRBJ2-7
v_gene: TRBV11-2
CDR3aa: CASRSGTSREQYF
CDR3nt: TGTGCCAGCAGATCCGGGACTAGCCGCGAGCAGTACTTC

d_gene: TRBD2
abundance: many
j_gene: TRBJ2-7
v_gene: TRBV6-6
CDR3aa: CASNTGAGGSYEQYF
CDR3nt: TGTGCCAGCAATACAGGAGCGGGGGGGTCCTACGAGCAGTACTTC

d_gene: NA
abundance: many
j_gene: TRBJ1-6
v_gene: TRBV20-1
CDR3aa: CSARDSDSSSYNSPLHF
CDR3nt: TGCAGTGCTAGAGATTCGGACAGCAGCTCCTATAATTCACCCCTCCACTTT

d_gene: TRBD1
abundance: many
j_gene: TRBJ1-2
v_gene: TRBV11-2
CDR3aa: CASSSGTGRYGYTF
CDR3nt: TGTGCCAGCAGCTCCGGGACAGGGAGATATGGCTACACCTTC